This TCR beta chain was found in a study of breast tumors, draining lymph nodes, adjacent tissues. Study outcomes and limitations: Data only fit, rather than demonstrated, lymph node origin of most tumor T cells. Compared with lymph nodes, tumors were less diverse; compared with nontumor tissue, more.

The lymph nodes were axillary draining lymph nodes from breast cancer patients. TCRdb re-called the multiplex PCR reads with MiXCR, one entry per CDR3 protein. Among tens of thousands of distinct CDR3 sequences listed, roughly a fifth were seen once. A note on this clonotype: The antigen remains unidentified. A much larger clone sits a single nucleotide away, making a read error possible.

The germline CDR1 and CDR2 sequences are LGHNA and YNFKEQ. This CDR3 contains 15 residues. Germline trimming cut 4 bases from V and 8 bases from J; bases unmatched to any gene: 8. The sequenced sample was axillary lymph node tissue. The chain uses TRBV4-2 and TRBJ2-3, with 11 bases lining up with TRBD2. The TCR sequence derives from a female donor with breast cancer. Some clones in this sample may be carry-over from other donors' samples. The CDR3 loop is CASSPRLAGPGTQYF. CDR3 coding DNA: TGTGCCAGCAGCCCACGACTAGCGGGACCAGGTACGCAGTATTTT.